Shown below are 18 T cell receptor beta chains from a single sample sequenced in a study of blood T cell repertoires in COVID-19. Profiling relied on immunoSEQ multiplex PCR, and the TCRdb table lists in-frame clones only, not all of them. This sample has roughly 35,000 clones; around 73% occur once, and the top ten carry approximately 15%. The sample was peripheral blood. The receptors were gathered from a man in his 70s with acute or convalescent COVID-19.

This chain's CDR3 is CASSHRDRKNEQFF. CDR3 in DNA: TGTGCCAGCAGCCATCGGGACAGGAAAAATGAGCAGTTCTTC. The V gene is TRBV7-9, the J gene TRBJ2-1, with TRBD1 identical over 8 bases. Trimming at V came to 5 bases and at J to 7 bases, leaving 7 bases not matched to a gene. The CDR3 consists of 14 residues. Germline V gene lookup returns CDR1 SEHNR and CDR2 FQNEAQ (reference sequence).

CDR3 DNA sequence: TGTGCCAGCAGTCCACAGGGGCTCGAGTCTGAAAAACTGTTTTTT. Protein sequence: CASSPQGLESEKLFF. The genes are TRBV6-2 or TRBV6-3 and TRBJ1-4; TRBD1 matches at 7 bases. There are 15 residues in the CDR3. Losses at the gene ends were 5 bases for V and 7 bases for J; bases not matched to a gene: 10. Germline V CDR1 and CDR2: MNHEY, SVGEGT.

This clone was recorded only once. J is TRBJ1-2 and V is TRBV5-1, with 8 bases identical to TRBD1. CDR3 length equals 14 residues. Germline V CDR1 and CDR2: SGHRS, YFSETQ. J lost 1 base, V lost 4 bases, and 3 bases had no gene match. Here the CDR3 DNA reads TGCGCCAGCAGCACCGGACAGGGTAACTATGGCTACACCTTC. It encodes CASSTGQGNYGYTF.

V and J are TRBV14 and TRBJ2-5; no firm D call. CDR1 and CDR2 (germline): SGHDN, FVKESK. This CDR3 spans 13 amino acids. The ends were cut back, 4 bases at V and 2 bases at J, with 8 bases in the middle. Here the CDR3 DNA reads TGTGCCAGCAGCCGTCAGGATCAAGAGACCCAGTACTTC. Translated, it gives CASSRQDQETQYF.

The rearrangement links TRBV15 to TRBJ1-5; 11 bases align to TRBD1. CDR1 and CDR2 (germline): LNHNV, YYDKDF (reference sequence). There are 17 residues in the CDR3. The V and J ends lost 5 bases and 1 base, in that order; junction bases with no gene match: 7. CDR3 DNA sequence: TGTGCCACCAGCGGCGGACAGGGGGCATCAAGCAATCAGCCCCAGCATTTT. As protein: CATSGGQGASSNQPQHF.

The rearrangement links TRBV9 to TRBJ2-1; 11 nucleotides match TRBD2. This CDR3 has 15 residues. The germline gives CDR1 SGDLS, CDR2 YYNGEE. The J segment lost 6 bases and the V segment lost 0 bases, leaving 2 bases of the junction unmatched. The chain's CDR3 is CASSVASGGFNEQFF. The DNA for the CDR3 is TGTGCCAGCAGCGTAGCTAGCGGGGGGTTCAATGAGCAGTTCTTC. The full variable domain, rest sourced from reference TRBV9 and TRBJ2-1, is DSGVTQTPKHLITATGQRVTLRCSPRSGDLSVYWYQQSLDQGLQFLIQYYNGEERAKGNILERFSAQQFPDLHSELNLSSLELGDSALYFCASSVASGGFNEQFFGPGTRLTVL.

The CDR3 bases are TGTGCCAGCAGTTTTCAGGAAGAGACCCAGTACTTC. Translating it yields CASSFQEETQYF. The rearrangement uses TRBV12-3 or TRBV12-4 and TRBJ2-5; D is unresolved. Trimming removed 3 bases from V and 3 bases from J, with 5 bases in between. This CDR3 comprises 12 residues.

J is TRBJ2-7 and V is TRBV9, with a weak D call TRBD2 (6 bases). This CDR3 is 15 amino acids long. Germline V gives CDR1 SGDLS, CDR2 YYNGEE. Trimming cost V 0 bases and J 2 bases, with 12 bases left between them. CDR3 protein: CASSVAGGPAYEQYF. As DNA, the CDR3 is TGTGCCAGCAGCGTAGCCGGGGGTCCCGCCTACGAGCAGTACTTC.

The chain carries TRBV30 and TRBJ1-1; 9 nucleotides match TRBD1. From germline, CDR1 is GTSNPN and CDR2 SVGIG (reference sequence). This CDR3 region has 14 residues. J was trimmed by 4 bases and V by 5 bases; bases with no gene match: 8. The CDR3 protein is CAWLGQGGVTEAFF. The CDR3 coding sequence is TGTGCCTGGCTGGGACAGGGAGGGGTCACTGAAGCTTTCTTT.

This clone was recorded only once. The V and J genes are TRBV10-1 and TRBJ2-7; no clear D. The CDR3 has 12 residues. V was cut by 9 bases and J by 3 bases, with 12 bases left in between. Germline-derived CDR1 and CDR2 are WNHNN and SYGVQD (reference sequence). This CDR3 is CASSMSYYEQYF. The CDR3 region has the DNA TGCGCCAGTTCTATGAGTTACTACGAGCAGTACTTC.

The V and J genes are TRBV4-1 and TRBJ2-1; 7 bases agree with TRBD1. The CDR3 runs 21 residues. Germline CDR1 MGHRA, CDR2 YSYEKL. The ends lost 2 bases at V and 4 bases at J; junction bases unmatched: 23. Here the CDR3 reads CASSQRGTQGPQGVRYNEQFF. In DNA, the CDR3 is TGCGCCAGCAGCCAAAGGGGCACTCAGGGGCCCCAGGGGGTCCGGTACAATGAGCAGTTCTTC.

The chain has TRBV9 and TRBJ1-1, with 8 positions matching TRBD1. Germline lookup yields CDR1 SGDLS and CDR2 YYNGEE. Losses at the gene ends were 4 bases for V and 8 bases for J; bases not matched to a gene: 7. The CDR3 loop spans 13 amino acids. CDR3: CASSPRTGSEAFF. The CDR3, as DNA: TGTGCCAGCAGCCCCCGGACAGGGTCCGAAGCTTTCTTT.

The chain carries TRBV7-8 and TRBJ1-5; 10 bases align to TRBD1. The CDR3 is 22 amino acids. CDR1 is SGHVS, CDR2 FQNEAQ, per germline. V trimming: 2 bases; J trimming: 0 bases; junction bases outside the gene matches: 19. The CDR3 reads CASSLLRFAGDRGWSSNQPQHF. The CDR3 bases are TGTGCCAGCAGCTTATTAAGGTTTGCTGGGGACAGGGGATGGAGTAGCAATCAGCCCCAGCATTTT.

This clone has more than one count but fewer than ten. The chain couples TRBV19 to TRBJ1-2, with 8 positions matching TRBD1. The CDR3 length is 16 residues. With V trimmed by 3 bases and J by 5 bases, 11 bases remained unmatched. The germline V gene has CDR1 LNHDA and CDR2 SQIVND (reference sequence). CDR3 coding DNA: TGTGCCAGTAGTATGACAGAGACCCAGGGGGCGTATGGCTACACCTTC. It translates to CASSMTETQGAYGYTF.

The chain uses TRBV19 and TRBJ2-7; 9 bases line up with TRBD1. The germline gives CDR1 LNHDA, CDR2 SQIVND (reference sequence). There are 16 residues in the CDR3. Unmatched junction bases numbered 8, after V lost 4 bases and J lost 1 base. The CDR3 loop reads CASSRKTGTGSYEQYF. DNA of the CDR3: TGTGCCAGTAGTAGAAAAACCGGGACAGGGTCCTACGAGCAGTACTTC.

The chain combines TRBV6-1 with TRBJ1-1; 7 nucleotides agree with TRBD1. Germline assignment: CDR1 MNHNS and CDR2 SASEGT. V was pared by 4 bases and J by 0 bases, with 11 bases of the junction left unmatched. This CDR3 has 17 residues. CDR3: CASSVTRGQALNTEAFF. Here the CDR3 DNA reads TGTGCCAGCAGTGTTACCCGTGGACAGGCCTTGAACACTGAAGCTTTCTTT.

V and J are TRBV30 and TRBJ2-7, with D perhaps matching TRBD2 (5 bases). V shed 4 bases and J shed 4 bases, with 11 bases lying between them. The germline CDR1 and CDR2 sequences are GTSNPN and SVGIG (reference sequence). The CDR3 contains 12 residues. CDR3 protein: CAWKRRRYEQYF. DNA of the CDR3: TGTGCCTGGAAACGCCGGAGGTACGAGCAGTACTTC. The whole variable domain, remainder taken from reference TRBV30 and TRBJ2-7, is SQTIHQWPATLVQPVGSPLSLECTVEGTSNPNLYWYRQAAGRGLQLLFYSVGIGQISSEVPQNLSASRPQDRQFILSSKKLLLSDSGFYLCAWKRRRYEQYFGPGTRLTVT.

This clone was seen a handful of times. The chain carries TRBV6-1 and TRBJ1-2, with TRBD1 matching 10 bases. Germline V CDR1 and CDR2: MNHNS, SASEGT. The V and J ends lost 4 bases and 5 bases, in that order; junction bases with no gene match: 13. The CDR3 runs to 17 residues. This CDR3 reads CASSVRQGALGGYGYTF. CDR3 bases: TGTGCCAGCAGTGTACGACAGGGGGCCTTAGGAGGGTATGGCTACACCTTC.